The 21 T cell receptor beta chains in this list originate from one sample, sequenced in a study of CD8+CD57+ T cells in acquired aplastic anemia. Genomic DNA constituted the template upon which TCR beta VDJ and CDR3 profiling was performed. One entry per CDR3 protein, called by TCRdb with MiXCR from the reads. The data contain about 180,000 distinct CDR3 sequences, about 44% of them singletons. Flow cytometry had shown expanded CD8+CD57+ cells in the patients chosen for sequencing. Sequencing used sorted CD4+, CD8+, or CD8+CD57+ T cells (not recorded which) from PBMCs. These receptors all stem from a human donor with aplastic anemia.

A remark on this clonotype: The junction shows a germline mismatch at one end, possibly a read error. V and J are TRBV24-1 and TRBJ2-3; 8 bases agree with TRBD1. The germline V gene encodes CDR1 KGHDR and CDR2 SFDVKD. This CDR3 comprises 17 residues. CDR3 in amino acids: CASSHTSGGAGTGTQYF. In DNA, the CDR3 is TGTGCCAGCAGCCATACCTCAGGGGGCGCAGGCACAGGTACGCAGTATTTT.

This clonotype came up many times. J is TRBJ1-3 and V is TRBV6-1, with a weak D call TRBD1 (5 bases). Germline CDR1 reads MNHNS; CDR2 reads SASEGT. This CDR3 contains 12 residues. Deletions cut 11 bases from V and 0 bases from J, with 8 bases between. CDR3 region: CAAGDSGNTIYF. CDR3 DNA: TGTGCCGCGGGGGACTCTGGAAACACCATATATTTT.

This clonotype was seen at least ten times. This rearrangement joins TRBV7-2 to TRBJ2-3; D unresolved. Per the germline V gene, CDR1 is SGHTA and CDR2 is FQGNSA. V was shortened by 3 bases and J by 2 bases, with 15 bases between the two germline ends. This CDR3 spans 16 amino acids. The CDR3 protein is CASSFRADSPTDTQYF. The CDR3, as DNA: TGTGCCAGCAGCTTTCGTGCAGACTCACCCACAGATACGCAGTATTTT.

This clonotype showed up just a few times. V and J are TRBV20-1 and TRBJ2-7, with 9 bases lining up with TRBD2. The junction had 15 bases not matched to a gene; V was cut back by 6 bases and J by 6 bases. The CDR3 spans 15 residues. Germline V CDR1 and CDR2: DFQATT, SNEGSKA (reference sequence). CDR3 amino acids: CSAPPSASGIAEQYF. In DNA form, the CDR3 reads TGCAGTGCCCCCCCCTCAGCTAGCGGGATTGCCGAGCAGTACTTC.

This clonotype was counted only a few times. For the CDR3, the DNA is TGTGCCACCAGTGATTGGGGAAGGGGGCATGGAGATACGCAGTATTTT. This gives the protein CATSDWGRGHGDTQYF. The chain has TRBV24-1 and TRBJ2-3, with 7 bases matching TRBD1. Germline CDR1 and CDR2: KGHDR and SFDVKD. Trimming removed 2 bases from V and 5 bases from J; junction bases left unmatched: 9. The CDR3 runs to 16 residues.

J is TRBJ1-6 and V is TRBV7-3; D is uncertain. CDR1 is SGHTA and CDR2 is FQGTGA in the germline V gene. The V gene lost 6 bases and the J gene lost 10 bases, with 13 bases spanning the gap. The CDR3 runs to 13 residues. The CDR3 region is CASSYSNVSPLHF. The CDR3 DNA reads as TGTGCCAGCAGTTACTCGAACGTATCACCCCTCCACTTT.

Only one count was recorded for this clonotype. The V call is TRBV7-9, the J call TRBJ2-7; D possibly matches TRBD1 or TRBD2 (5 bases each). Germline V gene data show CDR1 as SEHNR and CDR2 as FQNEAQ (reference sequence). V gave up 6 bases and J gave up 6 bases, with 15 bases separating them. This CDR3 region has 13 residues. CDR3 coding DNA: TGTGCCAGCAGGGGATCGGGACGAAGCGAGCAGTACTTC. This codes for CASRGSGRSEQYF.

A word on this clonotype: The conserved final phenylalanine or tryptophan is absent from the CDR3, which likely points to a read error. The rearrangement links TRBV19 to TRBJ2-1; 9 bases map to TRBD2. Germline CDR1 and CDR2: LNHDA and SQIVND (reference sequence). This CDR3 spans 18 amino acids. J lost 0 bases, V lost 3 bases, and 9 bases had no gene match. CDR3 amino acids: CASSIPRTRGGSYNEQFL. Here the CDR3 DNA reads TGTGCCAGTAGTATCCCCCGGACGCGGGGGGGCTCCTACAATGAGCAGTTCCTC.

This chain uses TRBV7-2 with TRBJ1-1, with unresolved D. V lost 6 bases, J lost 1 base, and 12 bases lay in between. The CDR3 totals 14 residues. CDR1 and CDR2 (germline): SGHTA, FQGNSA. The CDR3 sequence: CASSYSERNTEAFF. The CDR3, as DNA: TGTGCCAGCAGTTACTCGGAGCGGAACACTGAAGCTTTCTTT.

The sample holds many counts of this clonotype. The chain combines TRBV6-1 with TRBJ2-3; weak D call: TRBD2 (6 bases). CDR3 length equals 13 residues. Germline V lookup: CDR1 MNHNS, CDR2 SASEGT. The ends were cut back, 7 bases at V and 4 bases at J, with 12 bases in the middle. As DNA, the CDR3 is TGTGCCAGCATCTTGTGGGGGGCAGATACGCAGTATTTT. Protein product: CASILWGADTQYF.

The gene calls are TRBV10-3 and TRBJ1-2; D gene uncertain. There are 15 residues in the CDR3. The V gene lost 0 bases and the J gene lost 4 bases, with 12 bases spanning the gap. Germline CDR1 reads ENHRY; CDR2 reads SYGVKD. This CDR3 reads CAISESAAYFYGYTF. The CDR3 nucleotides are TGTGCCATCAGTGAGTCGGCAGCTTACTTCTATGGCTACACCTTC.

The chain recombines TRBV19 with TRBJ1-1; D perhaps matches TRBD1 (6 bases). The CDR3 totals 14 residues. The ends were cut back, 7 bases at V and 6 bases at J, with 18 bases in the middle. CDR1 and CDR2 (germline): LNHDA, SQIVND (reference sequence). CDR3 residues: CASTIGGHVPEAFF. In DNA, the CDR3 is TGTGCCAGTACCATAGGGGGGCACGTCCCTGAAGCTTTCTTT.

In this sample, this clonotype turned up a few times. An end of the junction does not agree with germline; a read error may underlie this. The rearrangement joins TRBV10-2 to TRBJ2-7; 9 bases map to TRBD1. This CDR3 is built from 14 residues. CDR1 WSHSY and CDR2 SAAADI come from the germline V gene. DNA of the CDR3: TGTGCCATCAGTGAACCGGGACAGGGTCGCGAGCAGTACTTC. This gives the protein CAISEPGQGREQYF.

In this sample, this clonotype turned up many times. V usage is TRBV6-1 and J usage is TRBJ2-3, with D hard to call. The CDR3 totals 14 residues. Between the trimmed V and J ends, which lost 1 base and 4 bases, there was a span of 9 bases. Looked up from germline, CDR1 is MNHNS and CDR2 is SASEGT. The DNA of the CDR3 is TGTGCCAGCAGTGAAGTGGCGCCCGCAGATACGCAGTATTTT. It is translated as CASSEVAPADTQYF.

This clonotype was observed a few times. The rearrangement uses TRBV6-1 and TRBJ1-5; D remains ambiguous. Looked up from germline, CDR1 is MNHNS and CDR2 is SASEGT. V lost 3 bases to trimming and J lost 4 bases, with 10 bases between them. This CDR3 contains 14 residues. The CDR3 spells CASSERGGNQPQHF. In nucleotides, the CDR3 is TGTGCCAGCAGTGAGCGGGGTGGGAATCAGCCCCAGCATTTT.

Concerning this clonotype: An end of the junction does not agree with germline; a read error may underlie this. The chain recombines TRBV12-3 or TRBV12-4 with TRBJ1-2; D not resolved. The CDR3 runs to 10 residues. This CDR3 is CASRLTGTPF. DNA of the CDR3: TGTGCCAGCAGACTCACCGGAACCCCCTTC.

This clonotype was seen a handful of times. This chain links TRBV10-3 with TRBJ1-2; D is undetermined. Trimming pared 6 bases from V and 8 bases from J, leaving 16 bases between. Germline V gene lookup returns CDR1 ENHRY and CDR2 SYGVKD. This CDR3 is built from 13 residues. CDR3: CAISSGPEGGYTF. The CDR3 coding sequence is TGTGCCATCAGCAGCGGTCCTGAAGGGGGCTACACCTTC.

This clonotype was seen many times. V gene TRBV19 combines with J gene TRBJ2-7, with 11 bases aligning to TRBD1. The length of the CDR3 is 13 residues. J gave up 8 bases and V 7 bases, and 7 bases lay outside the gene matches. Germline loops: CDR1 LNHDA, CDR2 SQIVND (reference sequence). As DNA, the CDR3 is TGTGCCAGTACGGGACAGGGGGGCGGTAAGCAGTACTTC. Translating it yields CASTGQGGGKQYF.

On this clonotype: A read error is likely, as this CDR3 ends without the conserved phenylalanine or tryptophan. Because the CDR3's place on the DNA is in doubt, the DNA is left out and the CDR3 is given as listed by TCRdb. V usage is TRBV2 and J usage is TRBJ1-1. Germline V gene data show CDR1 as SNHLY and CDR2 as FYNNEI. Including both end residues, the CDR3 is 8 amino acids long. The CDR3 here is CASNTQRG.

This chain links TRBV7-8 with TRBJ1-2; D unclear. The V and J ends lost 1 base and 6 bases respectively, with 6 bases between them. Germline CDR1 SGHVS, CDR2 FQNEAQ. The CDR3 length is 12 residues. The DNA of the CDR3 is TGTGCCAGCAGCTTAGAGTACGATGGCTACACCTTC. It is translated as CASSLEYDGYTF.

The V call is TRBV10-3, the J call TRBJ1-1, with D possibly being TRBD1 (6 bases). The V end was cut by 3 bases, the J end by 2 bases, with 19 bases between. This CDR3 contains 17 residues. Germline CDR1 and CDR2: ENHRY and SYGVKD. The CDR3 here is CAISEVGQGSKNTEAFF. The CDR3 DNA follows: TGTGCCATCAGTGAAGTCGGGCAGGGGTCCAAAAACACTGAAGCTTTCTTT.